The 20 T cell receptor beta chains listed next were all sequenced from one sample in a study of naive and memory T cell subsets. A UMI-containing oligonucleotide was joined by 3' ligation to the TCR cDNA template. Ligated cDNA underwent four rounds of PCR with nested alpha and beta constant region primers and SP2. MiXCR, run by TCRdb on the 5' RACE reads, gives a single entry per CDR3 protein. The sample holds about 62,000 distinct CDR3 sequences; 6% to 8.5% are singletons and the top ten take roughly a fifth. The receptors here all came from a female donor in good health.

The genes are TRBV5-4 and TRBJ2-7; TRBD2 agrees at 10 bases. Losses at the gene ends were 0 bases for V and 0 bases for J; bases not matched to a gene: 9. The germline CDR1 and CDR2 sequences are SGHNT and YYREEE (reference sequence). The CDR3 runs to 18 residues. This CDR3 is CASSLASGSGLSSYEQYF. CDR3 nucleotides: TGTGCCAGCAGCTTGGCTAGCGGGAGTGGCCTGAGCTCCTACGAGCAGTACTTC.

This clonotype was observed a few times. CDR3 coding DNA: TGCGCCAGCAGCTTGGAGACAGGGAGGACTGAAGCTTTCTTT. This translates into CASSLETGRTEAFF. The chain links TRBV5-1 to TRBJ1-1; 7 bases fit TRBD1. Trimming removed 0 bases from V and 5 bases from J; junction bases left unmatched: 4. Germline CDR1 is SGHRS and CDR2 is YFSETQ. CDR3 size: 14 residues.

V and J are TRBV12-3 or TRBV12-4 and TRBJ2-5; D not resolved. Deletions cut 3 bases from V and 2 bases from J, with 4 bases between. The length of the CDR3 is 12 residues. In DNA, the CDR3 is TGTGCCAGCAGTTTTTGGCAAGAGACCCAGTACTTC. Residues: CASSFWQETQYF.

The chain carries TRBV20-1 and TRBJ1-6; TRBD1 might be the D (5 bases). Germline CDR1 reads DFQATT; CDR2 reads SNEGSKA (reference sequence). Trimming took 5 bases from V and 5 from J, leaving 10 bases between them. This CDR3 has 13 residues. CDR3 residues: CSALGEHNSPLHF. CDR3 in DNA: TGCAGTGCTTTAGGGGAACATAATTCACCCCTCCACTTT.

This clonotype has only a few counts. V and J are TRBV5-5 and TRBJ2-7, with D perhaps TRBD2 (7 bases). CDR3 length equals 15 residues. CDR1 is SGHKS and CDR2 is YYEKEE in the germline V gene (reference sequence). With 5 bases removed from V and 5 bases from J, the gap between germline ends came to 20 bases. The CDR3 sequence is CASRPSGAGDNEQYF. For the CDR3, the DNA is TGTGCCAGCAGACCGTCGGGGGCGGGAGATAACGAGCAGTACTTC.

About this clonotype itself: A junction boundary mismatches the germline segment, possibly from a read error. The chain joins TRBV2 to TRBJ2-1, with D uncertain. The CDR3 runs to 14 residues. Germline V lookup: CDR1 SNHLY, CDR2 FYNNEI. The DNA for the CDR3 is TGTGCCAGCACTGACATGAGCTCCTACAATGACCAGTTCTTC. Protein: CASTDMSSYNDQFF.

This chain links TRBV12-3 or TRBV12-4 with TRBJ1-6; no clear D gene. Trimming pared 0 bases from V and 10 bases from J, leaving 7 bases between. The length of the CDR3 is 13 residues. CDR3 residues: CASSLANSSPLHF. CDR3 DNA sequence: TGTGCCAGCAGTTTAGCGAACAGCTCACCCCTCCACTTT.

V gene TRBV6-1 combines with J gene TRBJ1-2, with D tentatively TRBD1 (6 bases). With 6 bases removed from V and 7 bases from J, the gap between germline ends came to 15 bases. The CDR3 has 13 amino acids. Germline CDR1 and CDR2: MNHNS and SASEGT. In DNA form, the CDR3 reads TGTGCCAGCAGGACAGGTGGGGAGGGTGGCTACACCTTC. Amino acid sequence: CASRTGGEGGYTF.

This clonotype was seen repeatedly, ten times or more. The chain joins TRBV3-1 to TRBJ1-1; D call uncertain. This CDR3 spans 13 amino acids. The germline gives CDR1 LGHDT, CDR2 YNNKEL (reference sequence). Trimming removed 0 bases from V and 3 bases from J, with 5 bases in between. Here the CDR3 DNA reads TGTGCCAGCAGCCAAGAGGGATACACTGAAGCTTTCTTT. Its translation is CASSQEGYTEAFF.

A few counts support this clonotype. The V gene is TRBV6-5, the J gene TRBJ1-4, with D perhaps TRBD1 (6 bases). Trimming stripped 6 bases from V and 8 bases from J, with 13 bases between. Germline loops: CDR1 MNHEY, CDR2 SVGAGI. The CDR3 is 13 residues long. The CDR3 here is CASRGMTGEKLFF. DNA of the CDR3: TGTGCCAGCAGGGGAATGACAGGCGAAAAACTGTTTTTT.

This clonotype has ten or more counts. V and J are TRBV7-9 and TRBJ1-1; D possibly corresponds to TRBD1 (6 bases). The CDR3 consists of 14 residues. V was trimmed by 4 bases and J by 8 bases, leaving 17 bases between them. Per germline, CDR1 SEHNR and CDR2 FQNEAQ (reference sequence). CDR3: CASSSSGSGAEAFF. The CDR3 nucleotides are TGTGCCAGCAGCTCATCCGGGTCAGGGGCAGAAGCTTTCTTT.

This clonotype appeared a few times. J is TRBJ2-1 and V is TRBV27; 7 bases map to TRBD1. The trim removed 9 bases at V and 4 bases at J, leaving 6 bases unmatched. Germline CDR1 is MNHEY and CDR2 is SMNVEV (reference sequence). This CDR3 is built from 13 residues. The CDR3 loop reads CASRDSGYNEQFF. DNA for the CDR3: TGTGCCAGTCGGGACAGTGGATACAATGAGCAGTTCTTC.

This rearrangement joins TRBV5-1 to TRBJ2-1; TRBD1 matches 10 bases. The CDR3 has 15 amino acids. CDR1 SGHRS and CDR2 YFSETQ come from the germline V gene. Trimming took 4 bases from V and 2 from J; bases not matched to a gene: 3. CDR3: CASSNGQGAYNEQFF. CDR3 nucleotide sequence: TGCGCCAGCAGCAACGGACAGGGGGCCTACAATGAGCAGTTCTTC.

The V call is TRBV6-2 or TRBV6-3, the J call TRBJ2-3, with 12 positions matching TRBD2. CDR3 length: 14 amino acids. Germline CDR1 is MNHEY and CDR2 is SVGEGT. V was clipped by 8 bases and J by 5 bases; unmatched bases: 5. CDR3 nucleotide sequence: TGTGCCAGCGGAGCGGGACTAGCGGGAGATACGCAGTATTTT. The encoded protein is CASGAGLAGDTQYF.

This rearrangement joins TRBV25-1 to TRBJ1-6; 8 nucleotides agree with TRBD1. The CDR3 covers 17 residues. V lost 2 bases, J lost 6 bases, and 9 bases stayed unmatched. CDR1 is MGHDK and CDR2 is SYGVNS in the germline V gene. CDR3 bases: TGTGCCAGCAGTGAACTCCAGGGGGCCCTAGGTAATTCACCCCTCCACTTT. Protein sequence: CASSELQGALGNSPLHF.

A few counts support this clonotype. The rearrangement joins TRBV3-1 to TRBJ1-6; weak D call: TRBD1 (5 bases). Germline assignment: CDR1 LGHDT and CDR2 YNNKEL (reference sequence). The CDR3 extends over 14 amino acids. Trimming took 4 bases from V and 9 from J, leaving 13 bases between them. DNA of the CDR3: TGTGCCAGCAGCCTCGGGGCTGACAGTTCACCCCTCCACTTT. Encoded protein: CASSLGADSSPLHF. The entire variable domain, with the rest obtained from reference TRBV3-1 and TRBJ1-6, is as follows: DTAVSQTPKYLVTQMGNDKSIKCEQNLGHDTMYWYKQDSKKFLKIMFSYNNKELIINETVPNRFSPKSPDKAHLNLHINSLELGDSAVYFCASSLGADSSPLHFGNGTRLTVT.

The V gene is TRBV13, the J gene TRBJ2-7, with TRBD1 matching 8 bases. Germline assignment: CDR1 PRHDT and CDR2 FYEKMQ (reference sequence). The CDR3 is made up of 15 amino acids. The ends lost 2 bases at V and 6 bases at J; junction bases unmatched: 9. The CDR3 loop is CASSLMVTGVGEQYF. CDR3 nucleotides: TGTGCCAGCAGCTTAATGGTGACAGGGGTCGGCGAGCAGTACTTC.

This clonotype has a count of ten or more. This chain joins TRBV3-1 and TRBJ2-1, with unresolved D. The CDR3 has 13 residues. CDR1 is LGHDT and CDR2 is YNNKEL in the germline V gene (reference sequence). The V and J ends lost 1 base and 2 bases respectively, with 3 bases between them. For the CDR3, the DNA is TGTGCCAGCAGCCAAGCCCCCTACAATGAGCAGTTCTTC. This translates into CASSQAPYNEQFF.

This clonotype appeared many times. The chain links TRBV29-1 to TRBJ1-1; possibly TRBD1 for D (5 bases). The CDR3 spans 17 residues. Trimming shortened V by 4 bases and J by 0 bases, and 21 bases separated the two germline ends. CDR1 and CDR2 from the germline V gene are SQVTM and ANQGSEA. The CDR3 sequence is CSVVGKRQLPMNTEAFF. The CDR3 DNA reads TGCAGCGTTGTTGGGAAAAGACAGCTACCCATGAACACTGAAGCTTTCTTT.

CDR3 amino acids: CASSPTALAVEDTQYF. The CDR3 DNA reads TGTGCCAGCAGTCCGACCGCCCTAGCGGTGGAAGATACGCAGTATTTT. This rearrangement joins TRBV7-2 to TRBJ2-3; 7 nucleotides agree with TRBD2. V lost 6 bases and J lost 5; bases outside the gene matches: 14. The CDR3 sequence is 16 residues long. Germline CDR1 and CDR2: SGHTA and FQGNSA.